The T cell receptor beta chain under discussion was sequenced for a study of cytomegalovirus exposure and HLA in healthy donors. Germline values: CDR1 SGHAT, CDR2 FQNNGV. The V end was cut by 2 bases, the J end by 5 bases, with 3 bases between. The CDR3 loop spans 11 amino acids. The PCR employed 60 Vbeta primers together with 13 Jbeta primers. The protocol was immunoSEQ multiplex PCR, while the TCRdb copy is restricted to in-frame clones and leaves out a portion. The top ten clones hold approximately 1.5% of a sample with about 110,000 clones, about four fifths of them seen once. The sample was PBMCs. The chain combines TRBV11-2 with TRBJ2-5; D gene uncertain. The TCR originated in a man aged 45-65 years in good health and CMV-seronegative. The CDR3 region has the DNA TGTGCCAGCAGCTTACTGGAGACCCAGTACTTC. Its translation is CASSLLETQYF.